One sample yielded the 8 T cell receptor beta chains listed below, sequenced in a study of CD8+ T cells in alopecia areata. Sequencing relied on a cDNA template that was reverse transcribed from extracted RNA. The protocol was immunoSEQ multiplex PCR, while the TCRdb copy is restricted to in-frame clones and leaves out a portion. The data show hundreds of thousands of clones, around 67% seen once. The specimen was CD4+ T cells sorted from blood, collected at week 0. The receptors derive from a human donor with alopecia areata.

This clone was seen only a few times. The V and J genes are TRBV5-1 and TRBJ2-3, with D perhaps given as TRBD1 or TRBD2 (5 bases each). The V and J ends lost 0 bases and 2 bases respectively, with 7 bases between them. The CDR3 covers 14 residues. The V gene's germline CDR1 is SGHRS and CDR2 YFSETQ. Written as DNA, the CDR3 is TGCGCCAGCAGCTTGGGGGGGAACACAGATACGCAGTATTTT. This translates into CASSLGGNTDTQYF.

The chain uses TRBV30 and TRBJ1-1; D is uncertain. This CDR3 contains 12 residues. CDR1 and CDR2 (germline): GTSNPN, SVGIG (reference sequence). V was cut by 3 bases and J by 10 bases, with 15 bases left in between. The CDR3 region has the DNA TGTGCCTGGAGCTGGGATCAAGTGCGAGCTTTCTTT. Translating it yields CAWSWDQVRAFF.

The chain is built from TRBV15 and TRBJ1-6; D is uncertain. This CDR3 is 13 amino acids long. The germline V and J ends were trimmed by 4 bases and 12 bases, with 13 bases remaining between them. CDR1 LNHNV and CDR2 YYDKDF come from the germline V gene (reference sequence). The CDR3 is CATSIEPEGPLHF. CDR3 sequence (DNA): TGTGCCACCAGCATCGAGCCTGAGGGACCCCTCCACTTT. The full variable domain, with the rest looked up from reference TRBV15 and TRBJ1-6, is DAMVIQNPRYQVTQFGKPVTLSCSQTLNHNVMYWYQQKSSQAPKLLFHYYDKDFNNEADTPDNFQSRRPNTSFCFLDIRSPGLGDTAMYLCATSIEPEGPLHFGNGTRLTVT.

The rearrangement uses TRBV29-1 and TRBJ1-5; D not resolved. The CDR3 consists of 14 residues. From germline, CDR1 is SQVTM and CDR2 ANQGSEA. The germline V and J ends were trimmed by 6 bases and 0 bases, with 12 bases remaining between them. CDR3 sequence: CSVGNPGSNQPQHF. In DNA, the CDR3 is TGCAGCGTAGGCAACCCCGGTAGCAATCAGCCCCAGCATTTT.

V and J are TRBV16 and TRBJ2-1; D not resolved. V was clipped by 0 bases and J by 4 bases, with 7 bases between them. The length of the CDR3 is 14 residues. Germline V gene data show CDR1 as KGHSY and CDR2 as FQNENV. CDR3 bases: TGTGCCAGCAGCCAATCCACCAAATACAATGAGCAGTTCTTC. This encodes CASSQSTKYNEQFF. Full variable domain (outside the CDR3, taken from reference TRBV16 and TRBJ2-1): GEEVAQTPKHLVRGEGQKAKLYCAPIKGHSYVFWYQQVLKNEFKFLISFQNENVFDETGMPKERFSAKCLPNSPCSLEIQATKLEDSAVYFCASSQSTKYNEQFFGPGTRLTVL.

The V call is TRBV27, the J call TRBJ2-3; 10 bases are a match to TRBD2. V gave up 8 bases and J gave up 7 bases; unmatched junction bases: 6. The CDR3 extends over 13 amino acids. The V gene's germline CDR1 is MNHEY and CDR2 SMNVEV (reference sequence). CDR3 in DNA: TGTGCCAGCGTTAGCGGGGGGTTACATACGCAGTATTTT. Its protein is CASVSGGLHTQYF.

The rearrangement links TRBV14 to TRBJ2-1; D perhaps matches TRBD1 (6 bases). Germline CDR1 reads SGHDN; CDR2 reads FVKESK. The CDR3 has 17 amino acids. Trimming cost V 3 bases and J 7 bases, with 22 bases left between them. The CDR3 sequence is CASSHAPGQTNRNEQFF. CDR3 DNA: TGTGCCAGCAGCCATGCTCCGGGACAAACCAACAGGAATGAGCAGTTCTTC.

This clone appeared a few times. The V gene is TRBV7-2, the J gene TRBJ1-6, with a possible D match to TRBD1 (6 bases). V dropped 1 base and J dropped 9 bases, with 13 bases sitting between them. The germline gives CDR1 SGHTA, CDR2 FQGNSA. The CDR3 loop spans 15 amino acids. DNA of the CDR3: TGTGCCAGCAGCTTAGAGGGGGGTCGGAGTTCACCCCTCCACTTT. It specifies CASSLEGGRSSPLHF.